The clone carrying this T cell receptor beta chain showed up just a few times. Its target is unknown. The data originate from a study of human T cells and chemical hapten exposure. Turning to the study itself: 2% DPC applied to a roughly 2 cm by roughly 2 cm arm area sensitized donors.

TCRdb reprocessed the RACE reads via MiXCR and lists one record per CDR3 protein. The table records more than 100,000 distinct CDR3 sequences, roughly 12% of them present only once. Overall study results and limits: High-frequency TCRs, those above 1 in 1000, stayed the same after DPC sensitization.

The time point here: patch test 3, about 24 weeks after DPC sensitization. The sample's treatment: therapeutic diphenylcyclopropenone sensitization with weekly scalp DPC. CDR1 and CDR2 (germline): SGHRS, YFSETQ. This CDR3 has 16 amino acids. The J segment lost 7 bases and the V segment lost 4 bases, leaving 6 bases of the junction unmatched. This specimen consisted of whole blood, obtained in connection with sensitization to the hapten diphenylcyclopropenone (DPC). This chain connects TRBV5-1 to TRBJ2-2; 14 bases map to TRBD2. The TCR sequence derives from a woman between 50 and 59 years old with alopecia areata. Some clones in this sample may be carry-over from other donors' samples. The CDR3, as DNA: TGCGCCAGCAGCCCGGGACTAGCGGGAGTGGTCGGGGAGCTGTTTTTT. As protein: CASSPGLAGVVGELFF.